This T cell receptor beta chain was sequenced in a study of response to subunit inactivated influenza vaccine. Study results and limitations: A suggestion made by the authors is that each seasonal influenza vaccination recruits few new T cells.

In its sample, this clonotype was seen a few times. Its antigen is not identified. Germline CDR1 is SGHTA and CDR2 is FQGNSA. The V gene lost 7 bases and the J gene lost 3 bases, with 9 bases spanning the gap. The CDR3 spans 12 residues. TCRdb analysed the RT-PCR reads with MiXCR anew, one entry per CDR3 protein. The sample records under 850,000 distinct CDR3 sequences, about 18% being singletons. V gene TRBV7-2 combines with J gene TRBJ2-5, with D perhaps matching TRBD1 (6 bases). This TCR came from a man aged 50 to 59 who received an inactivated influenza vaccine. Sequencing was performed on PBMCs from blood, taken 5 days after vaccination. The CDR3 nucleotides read TGTGCCAGCACCGGGACAAAAGAGACCCAGTACTTC. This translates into CASTGTKETQYF. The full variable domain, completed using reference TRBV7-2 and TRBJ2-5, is GAGVSQSPSNKVTEKGKDVELRCDPISGHTALYWYRQSLGQGLEFLIYFQGNSAPDKSGLPSDRFSAERTGGSVSTLTIQRTQQEDSAVYLCASTGTKETQYFGPGTRLLVL.